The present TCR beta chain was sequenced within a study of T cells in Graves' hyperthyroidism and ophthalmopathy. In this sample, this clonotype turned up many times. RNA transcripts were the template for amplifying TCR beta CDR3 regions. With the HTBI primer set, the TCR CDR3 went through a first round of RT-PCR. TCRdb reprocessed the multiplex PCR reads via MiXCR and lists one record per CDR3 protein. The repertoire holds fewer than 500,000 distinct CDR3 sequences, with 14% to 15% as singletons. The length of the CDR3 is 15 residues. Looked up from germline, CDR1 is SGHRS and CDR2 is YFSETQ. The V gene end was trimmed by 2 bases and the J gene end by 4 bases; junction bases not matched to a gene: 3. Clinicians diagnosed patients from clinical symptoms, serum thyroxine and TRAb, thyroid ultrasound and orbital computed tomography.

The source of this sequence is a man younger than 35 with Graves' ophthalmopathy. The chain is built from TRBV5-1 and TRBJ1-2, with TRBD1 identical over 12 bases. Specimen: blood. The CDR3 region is CASSFGTGGGYGYTF. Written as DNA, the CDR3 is TGCGCCAGCAGCTTCGGGACAGGGGGCGGCTATGGCTACACCTTC. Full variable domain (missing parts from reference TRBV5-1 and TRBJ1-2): KAGVTQTPRYLIKTRGQQVTLSCSPISGHRSVSWYQQTPGQGLQFLFEYFSETQRNKGNFPGRFSGRQFSNSRSEMNVSTLELGDSALYLCASSFGTGGGYGYTFGSGTRLTVV.